These T cell receptor beta chains were read from a single sample in a study of T-cell memory formation after mild COVID-19. One entry per CDR3 protein results from TCRdb running MiXCR on the 5' RACE reads. Counted here are hundreds of thousands of distinct CDR3 sequences, around an eighth occurring once; the ten biggest clones make up 22%. What was sequenced was PBMCs or a T cell subset sorted from them (not recorded which). The origin of the receptors is a man younger than 35 who had mild COVID-19 (a few samples of this study predate the infection). Cell type and time point are not known. CDR3s include the opening cysteine and the closing phenylalanine or tryptophan. D genes are given only for firm matches. Clone size is stated in some rows and not others, as once, few, many or a class when expanded.

CDR3 DNA,CDR3 protein,D gene,clone size,V gene,J gene,CDR3 length
TGTGCCAGCAGCTTCACAGTCGGCCTATACGGGACATGGGGATCACCCCTCCACTTT,CASSFTVGLYGTWGSPLHF,.,.,TRBV7-2,TRBJ1-6,19
TGTGCCAGCAGTTGGGACTCGAAAGAGACCCAGTACTTC,CASSWDSKETQYF,.,.,TRBV6-5,TRBJ2-5,13
TGCAGTGCTTGGACTAGCGGGGACCATACGCAGTATTTT,CSAWTSGDHTQYF,TRBD2,.,TRBV20-1,TRBJ2-3,13
TGTGCCAGCAGCCCGGACAGCTTGTGGCGGTCACCCCTCCACTTT,CASSPDSLWRSPLHF,.,few,TRBV7-2,TRBJ1-6,15
TGCGCCAGCAGCTCCGACAGGGGATTTCCCACAGATACGCAGTATTTT,CASSSDRGFPTDTQYF,TRBD1,few,TRBV5-1,TRBJ2-3,16
TGCAGTGCTAGGGGACCGGGGGAATTGGCTTTCTTT,CSARGPGELAFF,.,.,TRBV20-1,TRBJ1-1,12
TGTGCCATCAGTGACACCCAAATGGCCTCCTACGAGCAGTACTTC,CAISDTQMASYEQYF,.,few,TRBV10-3,TRBJ2-7,15
TGCAGTGCTAGAGAGATGACGGGTATAGCCGGGGAGCTGTTTTTT,CSAREMTGIAGELFF,.,few,TRBV20-1,TRBJ2-2,15
TGTGCCAGCAGCTGGTTCCGGACTAGCGGGGGGGGAGAGACCCAGTACTTC,CASSWFRTSGGGETQYF,TRBD2,few,TRBV7-2,TRBJ2-5,17
TGTGCCAGCAGTTTCCAGCCGGGACTACAGTACCAAGAGACCCAGTACTTC,CASSFQPGLQYQETQYF,TRBD2,.,TRBV6-6,TRBJ2-5,17
TGCGCCAGCAGCCAAGTAGTGGGGACAGGGATATACAATGAGCAGTTCTTC,CASSQVVGTGIYNEQFF,TRBD1,.,TRBV4-1,TRBJ2-1,17
TGTGCCTGGAGTTCGACAGGGGTAGAGCCCCAGCATTTT,CAWSSTGVEPQHF,TRBD1,.,TRBV30,TRBJ1-5,13
TGTGCCAGCGGGTTAGCCATCACGAACACCGGGGAGCTGTTTTTT,CASGLAITNTGELFF,.,few,TRBV27,TRBJ2-2,15
TGTGCCACCTGGAGCCGGGGTGAGCAGTTCTTC,CATWSRGEQFF,.,few,TRBV24-1,TRBJ2-1,11
TGTGCCAGCAGCTCTTATGGGGGCAATGAGCAGTTCTTC,CASSSYGGNEQFF,.,many,TRBV11-3,TRBJ2-1,13
TGCGCCAGCGCTATTGGACAGGGGGTACCCCTCCACTTT,CASAIGQGVPLHF,TRBD1,.,TRBV5-1,TRBJ1-6,13
TGCGCCAGCAGCTTGGCAGGATTAAAGGACACTGAAGCTTTCTTT,CASSLAGLKDTEAFF,.,.,TRBV5-1,TRBJ1-1,15
TGTGCCTGCGCCGGGACAGGGGGCCGGGAGCGGCAGTATTTT,CACAGTGGRERQYF,TRBD1,.,TRBV30,TRBJ2-3,14
TGCAGTGCGACCCCGGGACAGGGAGAGGGCGGGGAGCTGTTTTTT,CSATPGQGEGGELFF,TRBD1,.,TRBV20-1,TRBJ2-2,15
TGTGCCAGCAGTTTATTGGACAGCCTAGGACTCTATGGCTACACCTTC,CASSLLDSLGLYGYTF,.,once,TRBV28,TRBJ1-2,16
TGTGCCAGCACTCCGCGGACAGGAACGATCACCGGGGAGCTGTTTTTT,CASTPRTGTITGELFF,TRBD1,few,TRBV6-6,TRBJ2-2,16
TGTGCCAGCAGACGCGGACAGGGCGCCCCCCTCTCTGGAAACACCATATATTTT,CASRRGQGAPLSGNTIYF,TRBD1,.,TRBV5-5,TRBJ1-3,18
TGTGCCAGCTGCGTTCGGGGTCGTGGAAACACCATATATTTT,CASCVRGRGNTIYF,.,few,TRBV12-3/TRBV12-4,TRBJ1-3,14
TGTGCCAGCAGCGTAGCGGTGACAGGGGTCTACAATGAGCAGTTCTTC,CASSVAVTGVYNEQFF,TRBD1,few,TRBV9,TRBJ2-1,16
TGTGCCTGGAGTGTATCGGTGAACACTGAAGCTTTCTTT,CAWSVSVNTEAFF,.,.,TRBV30,TRBJ1-1,13
TGTGCCAGCAGTGAACGGGAAAGGGAGACAGATACGCAGTATTTT,CASSERERETDTQYF,.,few,TRBV6-1,TRBJ2-3,15
TGTGCCAGCAGACAGGGTGCTAACTATGGCTACACCTTC,CASRQGANYGYTF,.,.,TRBV7-3,TRBJ1-2,13
TGTGCCAGCAGCTTAGGGCTAGCGGAGAAAGATACGCAGTATTTT,CASSLGLAEKDTQYF,TRBD2,many,TRBV7-2,TRBJ2-3,15
TGTGCCAGCAGTTACTCGATTGGAGGGGGAACAAGAGAAGCTTTCTTT,CASSYSIGGGTREAFF,.,.,TRBV6-5,TRBJ1-1,16
TGCAGTGCTTGGTCCGGCCAATCCTACGAGCAGTACTTC,CSAWSGQSYEQYF,.,few,TRBV20-1,TRBJ2-7,13
TGCGCCAGCAGCCTGCTGGGGTTGGTCCGGGAGACCCAGTACTTC,CASSLLGLVRETQYF,.,.,TRBV4-1,TRBJ2-5,15
TGTGCCAGCAGCCCACGGGTGGGAATTGAAAAACTGTTTTTT,CASSPRVGIEKLFF,.,.,TRBV11-2,TRBJ1-4,14
TGCGCCAGCAGCCTGGGACTAGCGGGGGCCTACACAGATACGCAGTATTTT,CASSLGLAGAYTDTQYF,TRBD2,few,TRBV5-1,TRBJ2-3,17
TGTGCCAGCAGTACCCGGGGCGCTGAGCAGTTCTTC,CASSTRGAEQFF,.,few,TRBV12-3/TRBV12-4,TRBJ2-1,12
TGTGCCAGCAGCTTAGCTGGGACAGCTGGGGGGTACGAGCAGTACTTC,CASSLAGTAGGYEQYF,.,few,TRBV7-2,TRBJ2-7,16